The 27 T cell receptor beta chains reported below all come from one sample, sequenced in a study of Ad26.COV2.S vaccination and SARS-CoV-2 variants. The protocol was immunoSEQ multiplex PCR, while the TCRdb copy is restricted to in-frame clones and leaves out a portion. The data contain around 320,000 clones, about nine tenths of them singletons. Stated treatment: some 20 received Ad26.COV2.S at low or high dose, single or two shots; roughly five received placebo; per-sample allocation not given. Specimen acquisition occurred on day 63 following the initial vaccine or placebo injection. The sequenced sample was peripheral blood, obtained in a trial of Ad26.COV2.S vaccine versus placebo. Receptor source: a person aged 18-60 years who received the Ad26.COV2.S COVID-19 vaccine or a placebo.

The CDR3 loop is CASSYFTRQAEAFF. The DNA of the CDR3 is TGTGCCAGCAGTTATTTTACCCGACAGGCTGAAGCTTTCTTT. The J gene is TRBJ1-1, the V gene TRBV6-5; possible D gene TRBD1, 6 bases. Germline V CDR1 and CDR2: MNHEY, SVGAGI. The CDR3 covers 14 residues. Trimming cost V 3 bases and J 6 bases, with 14 bases left between them.

V usage is TRBV21-1 and J usage is TRBJ2-5; the table's TRBD1 call for D was not verified on the DNA. TRBV21-1 has pseudogene status. The CDR3 covers 14 residues. The CDR3 reads CASSRTGGRETQYF. The CDR3 bases are TGTGCCAGCAGCCGGACAGGGGGCCGGGAGACCCAGTACTTC.

The rearrangement links TRBV4-3 to TRBJ1-2; the match to TRBD1 covers 10 bases. Per the germline V gene, CDR1 is LGHNA and CDR2 is YSLEER. The V and J ends lost 0 bases and 4 bases, in that order; junction bases with no gene match: 2. There are 15 residues in the CDR3. The CDR3 DNA reads TGCGCCAGCAGCCAAGAGGGGACAGGGGTCTATGGCTACACCTTC. Encoded protein: CASSQEGTGVYGYTF.

This chain connects TRBV4-1 to TRBJ1-2; D not resolved. Germline CDR1 MGHRA, CDR2 YSYEKL. There are 12 residues in the CDR3. V was shortened by 4 bases and J by 4 bases, with 7 bases between the two germline ends. The CDR3 DNA is TGCGCCAGCAGCCGAGAACTCTATGGCTACACCTTC. Protein product: CASSRELYGYTF.

The J gene is TRBJ1-1, the V gene TRBV6-5; D is perhaps TRBD1 (6 bases). Trimming removed 5 bases at V and 0 bases at J, with 10 bases between. The germline V gene has CDR1 MNHEY and CDR2 SVGAGI. This CDR3 contains 14 residues. CDR3 in DNA: TGTGCCAGCAGTAGACAGGACCTGAACACTGAAGCTTTCTTT. Translating gives CASSRQDLNTEAFF.

The rearrangement joins TRBV11-2 to TRBJ1-2; D unresolved. Germline CDR1 and CDR2: SGHAT and FQNNGV. The CDR3 consists of 13 residues. V gave up 3 bases and J gave up 0 bases, with 5 bases separating them. The CDR3, as DNA: TGTGCCAGCAGCTTGTCAACTAACTATGGCTACACCTTC. It yields the protein CASSLSTNYGYTF.

The chain is built from TRBV29-1 and TRBJ1-1; 8 nucleotides align to TRBD1. The junction had 2 bases not matched to a gene; V was cut back by 0 bases and J by 5 bases. Germline assignment: CDR1 SQVTM and CDR2 ANQGSEA. This CDR3 comprises 13 residues. The CDR3 nucleotides read TGCAGCGTTGAAGAAACAGGGGGGACTGAAGCTTTCTTT. Its protein is CSVEETGGTEAFF. The entire variable domain, with the rest obtained from reference TRBV29-1 and TRBJ1-1, is as follows: SAVISQKPSRDICQRGTSLTIQCQVDSQVTMMFWYRQQPGQSLTLIATANQGSEATYESGFVIDKFPISRPNLTFSTLTVSNMSPEDSSIYLCSVEETGGTEAFFGQGTRLTVV.

The gene calls are TRBV30 and TRBJ2-5, with D possibly being TRBD1 or TRBD2 (5 bases each). Germline loops: CDR1 GTSNPN, CDR2 SVGIG (reference sequence). The V gene lost 0 bases and the J gene lost 4 bases, with 12 bases spanning the gap. This CDR3 is 14 amino acids long. CDR3 residues: CAWSVGSGRETQYF. The CDR3 nucleotides read TGTGCCTGGAGTGTAGGGTCAGGGAGAGAGACCCAGTACTTC.

The rearrangement uses TRBV9 and TRBJ2-5; D gene uncertain. V was shortened by 3 bases and J by 2 bases, with 17 bases between the two germline ends. This CDR3 has 16 residues. The germline CDR1 and CDR2 sequences are SGDLS and YYNGEE. CDR3 amino acids: CASSATASPIQETQYF. In DNA, the CDR3 is TGTGCCAGCAGCGCCACGGCCAGTCCTATTCAAGAGACCCAGTACTTC.

The chain couples TRBV3-1 (or the pseudogene TRBV3-2) to TRBJ2-6; D not certain. The CDR3 has 18 amino acids. Germline assignment: CDR1 LGHDT and CDR2 YNNKEL (reference sequence). The ends were cut back, 2 bases at V and 0 bases at J, with 14 bases in the middle. CDR3 sequence: CASSQPHRTFSGANVLTF. The CDR3 nucleotides read TGTGCCAGCAGCCAACCTCACCGGACCTTCTCTGGGGCCAACGTCCTGACTTTC.

This sequence joins TRBV18 and TRBJ1-1; D not resolved. This CDR3 comprises 13 residues. V dropped 4 bases and J dropped 2 bases, with 8 bases sitting between them. The germline V gene encodes CDR1 KGHSH and CDR2 LQKENI. The CDR3 coding sequence is TGTGCCAGCTCACGAGCGGCTAACACTGAAGCTTTCTTT. This gives the protein CASSRAANTEAFF.

The chain recombines TRBV10-3 with TRBJ1-1; TRBD1 matches at 8 bases. V shed 5 bases and J 6 bases; nucleotides not matched to a gene: 2. CDR3 length: 12 amino acids. Germline lookup yields CDR1 ENHRY and CDR2 SYGVKD. The CDR3 DNA is TGTGCCATCAGTTCGACAGGGGCTGAAGCTTTCTTT. Translation: CAISSTGAEAFF.

This chain joins TRBV7-2 and TRBJ1-6; D remains ambiguous. Germline lookup yields CDR1 SGHTA and CDR2 FQGNSA. Trimming pared 7 bases from V and 5 bases from J, leaving 12 bases between. This CDR3 has 14 amino acids. The CDR3 DNA is TGTGCCAGCAACCTGGGGATAAATAATTCACCCCTCCACTTT. Translated: CASNLGINNSPLHF.

CDR3 nucleotide sequence: TGCGCCAGCAGCTTGGCCAGGGGAGAATCACCCCTCCACTTT. Protein: CASSLARGESPLHF. The rearrangement joins TRBV5-1 to TRBJ1-6; tentatively, D is TRBD1 (6 bases). Per the germline V gene, CDR1 is SGHRS and CDR2 is YFSETQ. Trimming stripped 0 bases from V and 10 bases from J, with 11 bases between. The CDR3 loop spans 14 amino acids. The whole variable domain, remainder taken from reference TRBV5-1 and TRBJ1-6, is KAGVTQTPRYLIKTRGQQVTLSCSPISGHRSVSWYQQTPGQGLQFLFEYFSETQRNKGNFPGRFSGRQFSNSRSEMNVSTLELGDSALYLCASSLARGESPLHFGNGTRLTVT.

The rearrangement joins TRBV27 to TRBJ2-5; a weak D match, TRBD2 (6 bases). Between the trimmed V and J ends, which lost 5 bases and 5 bases, there was a span of 12 bases. This CDR3 comprises 13 residues. Per the germline V gene, CDR1 is MNHEY and CDR2 is SMNVEV (reference sequence). The CDR3 reads CASSPRLGETQYF. DNA for the CDR3: TGTGCCAGCAGTCCCAGACTAGGGGAGACCCAGTACTTC.

V gene TRBV9 combines with J gene TRBJ1-4; D unresolved. This CDR3 has 15 amino acids. The V gene lost 1 base and the J gene lost 5 bases, with 12 bases spanning the gap. Looked up from germline, CDR1 is SGDLS and CDR2 is YYNGEE. The CDR3 sequence: CASSVSAGPNEKLFF. CDR3 coding DNA: TGTGCCAGCAGCGTAAGCGCAGGCCCGAATGAAAAACTGTTTTTT.

The gene calls are TRBV12-5 and TRBJ2-2, with 8 positions matching TRBD1. Germline V CDR1 and CDR2: LGHNT, FRNRAP. V shed 2 bases and J 0 bases; nucleotides not matched to a gene: 5. There are 17 residues in the CDR3. In DNA form, the CDR3 reads TGTGCTAGTGGTTTGCCTCAGGGACAGGCGAACACCGGGGAGCTGTTTTTT. It specifies CASGLPQGQANTGELFF.

This chain connects TRBV9 to TRBJ1-6; D possibly corresponds to TRBD1 (5 bases). V shed 3 bases and J shed 0 bases, with 13 bases lying between them. Germline V gene data show CDR1 as SGDLS and CDR2 as YYNGEE. The CDR3 consists of 17 residues. In nucleotides, the CDR3 is TGTGCCAGCAGCGCAAGACAGACTGACTCCTATAATTCACCCCTCCACTTT. Residues: CASSARQTDSYNSPLHF.

This clone has a single count. This rearrangement joins TRBV6-1 to TRBJ2-2; 10 bases agree with TRBD2. The CDR3 covers 15 residues. Trimming took 1 base from V and 6 from J; bases not matched to a gene: 2. In germline, CDR1 is MNHNS, CDR2 SASEGT. The CDR3 DNA is TGTGCCAGCAGTGAAGAAAGCGGGGGGGCCGGGGAGCTGTTTTTT. Its translation is CASSEESGGAGELFF.

The J gene is TRBJ2-3, the V gene TRBV30; D may correspond to TRBD1 or TRBD2 (6 bases each). V shed 0 bases and J shed 2 bases, with 27 bases lying between them. The germline V gene encodes CDR1 GTSNPN and CDR2 SVGIG (reference sequence). The CDR3 is 20 residues long. The CDR3 nucleotides read TGTGCCTGGAGTGTATTTTCCCCCGGGGGCCAATATATGAACACAGATACGCAGTATTTT. It encodes CAWSVFSPGGQYMNTDTQYF.

This clone was counted once. The J gene is TRBJ2-7, the V gene TRBV6-6; 11 bases match TRBD2. The CDR3 has 15 residues. The germline gives CDR1 MNHNY, CDR2 SVGAGI (reference sequence). V trimming: 0 bases; J trimming: 9 bases; junction bases outside the gene matches: 7. The CDR3 coding sequence is TGTGCCAGCAGTTACTCGAGACTAGCGGGGTGGGGGCAGTACTTC. It codes for CASSYSRLAGWGQYF.

The chain uses TRBV3-1 (or the pseudogene TRBV3-2) and TRBJ2-5; 13 bases are a match to TRBD2. V shed 5 bases, J shed 5 bases, and the junction held 5 bases outside the gene matches. CDR1 and CDR2 (germline): LGHDT, YNNKEL (reference sequence). The CDR3 sequence is 15 residues long. The CDR3 reads CASSSTSGGAETQYF. The CDR3 DNA is TGTGCCAGCAGCTCAACTAGCGGGGGGGCCGAGACCCAGTACTTC.

This clone was counted a single time. The V and J genes are TRBV5-6 and TRBJ1-2, with D tentatively TRBD1 (6 bases). The CDR3 is 17 amino acids. Trimming cost V 1 base and J 4 bases, with 20 bases left between them. CDR1 and CDR2 (germline): SGHDT, YYEEEE. CDR3 DNA sequence: TGTGCCAGCAGCTTGCCTCAGGGGAGGAGTCAGCCCTATGGCTACACCTTC. Protein product: CASSLPQGRSQPYGYTF.

This chain joins TRBV2 and TRBJ2-5, with a possible D match to TRBD1 (5 bases). CDR3 length equals 15 residues. From germline, CDR1 is SNHLY and CDR2 FYNNEI. V dropped 6 bases and J dropped 3 bases, with 17 bases sitting between them. The CDR3: CASSPRAATKETQYF. As DNA, the CDR3 is TGTGCCAGCAGCCCCAGGGCCGCCACGAAAGAGACCCAGTACTTC.

The genes are TRBV6-5 and TRBJ1-3; 8 positions match TRBD1. The J segment lost 2 bases and the V segment lost 6 bases, leaving 3 bases of the junction unmatched. Germline values: CDR1 MNHEY, CDR2 SVGAGI. The CDR3 extends over 14 amino acids. CDR3 sequence: CASRGTGPGNTIYF. The CDR3 coding sequence is TGTGCCAGCAGGGGGACAGGACCTGGAAACACCATATATTTT.

As DNA, the CDR3 is TGTGCCAGCAGCTTAGTAGAGGGACAGGGCAATCAGCCCCAGCATTTT. Protein sequence: CASSLVEGQGNQPQHF. V and J are TRBV7-8 and TRBJ1-5; 8 positions match TRBD1. This CDR3 is built from 16 residues. The J segment lost 2 bases and the V segment lost 1 base, leaving 4 bases of the junction unmatched. Germline CDR1 is SGHVS and CDR2 is FQNEAQ.

The CDR3, as DNA: TGTGCCAGCAGCGTAGGTATAGACAGGGTTTCACCCCTCCACTTT. Translated: CASSVGIDRVSPLHF. The chain employs TRBV9 and TRBJ1-6; TRBD1 aligns across 7 bases. Germline CDR1 and CDR2: SGDLS and YYNGEE. CDR3 size: 15 residues. Trimming took 0 bases from V and 9 from J; bases not matched to a gene: 6.